These 12 T cell receptor beta chains came from one sample sequenced in a study of cytomegalovirus exposure and HLA in healthy donors. The PCR was carried out with 60 Vbeta primers and 13 Jbeta primers. Assay used: immunoSEQ multiplex PCR; TCRdb lists only in-frame clones, some missing. This sample yields some 150,000 clones, of which 75% to 90% are seen a single time; 1.5% to 1.9% belongs to the top ten. Specimen: PBMCs. The receptors derive from a man aged 40-55 years in good health and CMV-seronegative.

The chain links TRBV6-6 to TRBJ2-5; maybe TRBD1 (7 bases). Germline CDR1 reads MNHNY; CDR2 reads SVGAGI (reference sequence). The CDR3 contains 15 residues. V lost 5 bases, J lost 5 bases, and 18 bases lay in between. CDR3 amino acids: CASSPLTGSGETQYF. The CDR3 nucleotides read TGTGCCAGCAGTCCGTTGACAGGGAGCGGGGAGACCCAGTACTTC.

This clone appeared a few times. V usage is TRBV28 and J usage is TRBJ1-1; D perhaps matches TRBD1 (5 bases). The V and J ends lost 3 bases and 1 base respectively, with 9 bases between them. This CDR3 has 14 residues. CDR1 and CDR2 (germline): MDHEN, SYDVKM. This chain's CDR3 is CASSFGGRNTEAFF. The CDR3, as DNA: TGTGCCAGCAGTTTCGGGGGTCGGAACACTGAAGCTTTCTTT.

In its sample, this clone was seen once. The V call is TRBV11-2, the J call TRBJ2-3; 7 nucleotides match TRBD1. CDR3 size: 16 residues. The germline gives CDR1 SGHAT, CDR2 FQNNGV. V was pared by 2 bases and J by 2 bases, with 7 bases of the junction left unmatched. This CDR3 is CASSLILDRTTDTQYF. The DNA of the CDR3 is TGTGCCAGCAGCTTAATTTTGGACAGGACCACAGATACGCAGTATTTT.

J is TRBJ2-5 and V is TRBV11-2, with 7 bases matching TRBD2. CDR3 length: 14 amino acids. Germline trimming cut 6 bases from V and 5 bases from J; bases unmatched to any gene: 9. Germline lookup yields CDR1 SGHAT and CDR2 FQNNGV. CDR3 sequence: CASRKAGRRETQYF. CDR3 in DNA: TGTGCCAGCAGAAAAGCGGGACGAAGGGAGACCCAGTACTTC.

Turning to this clone: The same CDR3 is also encoded by other DNA sequences in this sample. The chain has TRBV5-1 and TRBJ1-1; no clear D gene. The CDR3 contains 13 residues. V lost 2 bases, J lost 1 base, and 6 bases lay in between. CDR1 is SGHRS and CDR2 is YFSETQ in the germline V gene. The CDR3 sequence: CASSLAGNTEAFF. Here the CDR3 DNA reads TGCGCCAGCAGCTTAGCAGGGAACACTGAAGCTTTCTTT. Complete variable domain (other parts from reference TRBV5-1 and TRBJ1-1): KAGVTQTPRYLIKTRGQQVTLSCSPISGHRSVSWYQQTPGQGLQFLFEYFSETQRNKGNFPGRFSGRQFSNSRSEMNVSTLELGDSALYLCASSLAGNTEAFFGQGTRLTVV.

This clone was picked up one time. CDR3 in DNA: TGTGCCAGCAGTGAATTGGGAGGAATGAACACTGAAGCTTTCTTT. Protein sequence: CASSELGGMNTEAFF. This chain joins TRBV2 and TRBJ1-1; D gene ambiguous. From germline, CDR1 is SNHLY and CDR2 FYNNEI. With 2 bases removed from V and 0 bases from J, the gap between germline ends came to 10 bases. The CDR3 runs 15 residues.

The sample holds a few counts of this clone. The J gene is TRBJ1-2, the V gene TRBV28; a possible D gene is TRBD1 (5 bases). The germline V gene encodes CDR1 MDHEN and CDR2 SYDVKM. The length of the CDR3 is 16 residues. V lost 3 bases, J lost 3 bases, and 17 bases lay in between. The CDR3 DNA sequence: TGTGCCAGCAGTTTCCCTTTTGTGGGGGGGGACTATGGCTACACCTTC. It codes for CASSFPFVGGDYGYTF.

Remarks on this clone: One end of the junction varies from germline; a read error may be responsible. V gene TRBV5-1 combines with J gene TRBJ2-5; TRBD2 matches 11 bases. The CDR3 is 16 amino acids. Germline CDR1 and CDR2: SGHRS and YFSETQ. DNA for the CDR3: TGCGCCAGCAGCTCCCAGACTAGCGGGATCCAAGGGACCCAGTACTTC. It yields the protein CASSSQTSGIQGTQYF.

The chain recombines TRBV19 with TRBJ1-2; D is unclear. The CDR3 extends over 14 amino acids. The V end was cut by 7 bases, the J end by 8 bases, with 20 bases between. Germline CDR1 LNHDA, CDR2 SQIVND (reference sequence). The CDR3 spells CASTPGEVSVGYTF. The CDR3 nucleotides are TGTGCCAGTACCCCCGGTGAGGTATCTGTCGGCTACACCTTC.

This clone has only one observation. The chain links TRBV6-1 to TRBJ1-5; D is ambiguous. The germline V gene has CDR1 MNHNS and CDR2 SASEGT. The V and J ends lost 5 bases and 4 bases respectively, with 12 bases between them. The CDR3 covers 14 residues. Written as DNA, the CDR3 is TGTGCCAGCAGTACGTCAGGACTAAATCAGCCCCAGCATTTT. It codes for CASSTSGLNQPQHF.

A single count supports this clone. The rearrangement uses TRBV14 and TRBJ2-3, with 8 positions matching TRBD2. Germline V gene lookup returns CDR1 SGHDN and CDR2 FVKESK. V lost 4 bases, J lost 5 bases, and 11 bases stayed unmatched. The CDR3 covers 16 residues. CDR3 bases: TGTGCCAGCAGCCTTTGGGGAGCGGGGGACCGAGATACGCAGTATTTT. As protein: CASSLWGAGDRDTQYF.

The chain has TRBV19 and TRBJ2-7, with D perhaps TRBD1 (8 bases). This CDR3 spans 13 amino acids. The germline V gene has CDR1 LNHDA and CDR2 SQIVND (reference sequence). Here the CDR3 DNA reads TGTGCGACGCGGGGGACAGGCTCCTACGAGCAGTACTTC. This sequence encodes CATRGTGSYEQYF.